This note documents a single T cell receptor (beta chain) sequence. This entry comes from a study of T cell changes during pregnancy in multiple sclerosis. The method was immunoSEQ multiplex PCR; TCRdb's version includes in-frame clones alone and lacks a portion of them. The table lists about 93,000 clones, under 95% of them singletons. With V trimmed by 5 bases and J by 1 base, 5 bases remained unmatched. Germline V gene lookup returns CDR1 SEHNR and CDR2 FQNEAQ (reference sequence). CDR3 size: 15 residues. This clonotype was obtained from a female donor with multiple sclerosis, enrolled in a pregnancy study. V gene TRBV7-9 combines with J gene TRBJ2-7; 10 bases line up with TRBD1. This specimen consisted of peripheral blood, obtained before pregnancy. The CDR3 bases are TGTGCCAGCAGCCTGGACAGGGGGATGTCCTACGAGCAGTACTTC. This translates into CASSLDRGMSYEQYF.